Listed below are T cell receptor beta chains from one sample, sequenced in a study of shared T cell receptors in the human thymus. Sequencing used immunoSEQ multiplex PCR; TCRdb keeps in-frame clones, though not all of them. Of hundreds of thousands of clones in the sample, 85% to 95% were seen once. Sequenced: thymocytes. All receptors come from a human donor. CDR3s include the opening cysteine and the closing phenylalanine or tryptophan. Fields, in order: D gene, V gene, clone size, J gene, CDR3 protein, CDR3 DNA. A D gene is named only where the DNA matches it firmly. Clone size is not always given. Where it is, it says once, few, many or a class for expanded clones.

D gene: -; V gene: TRBV11-2; clone size: -; J gene: TRBJ2-5; CDR3 protein: CASRKGTQYF; CDR3 DNA: TGTGCCAGCAGAAAAGGGACCCAGTACTTC
D gene: -; V gene: TRBV6-4; clone size: -; J gene: TRBJ1-2; CDR3 protein: CASSDGGRGYTF; CDR3 DNA: TGTGCCAGCAGTGACGGCGGGAGAGGCTACACCTTC
D gene: -; V gene: TRBV7-6; clone size: -; J gene: TRBJ1-1; CDR3 protein: CASSPGTTMNTEAFF; CDR3 DNA: TGTGCCAGCAGCCCGGGGACAACCATGAACACTGAAGCTTTCTTT
D gene: -; V gene: TRBV19; clone size: -; J gene: TRBJ2-3; CDR3 protein: CASSPTEPGTQYF; CDR3 DNA: TGTGCCAGTAGTCCAACTGAACCTGGTACGCAGTATTTT
D gene: -; V gene: TRBV23-1; clone size: -; J gene: TRBJ2-7; CDR3 protein: CASSQKDYLSSYEQYF; CDR3 DNA: TGCGCCAGCAGTCAGAAAGACTACTTAAGCTCCTACGAGCAGTACTTC
D gene: -; V gene: TRBV27; clone size: -; J gene: TRBJ1-1; CDR3 protein: CASSSPAGSEAFF; CDR3 DNA: TGTGCCAGCAGTTCCCCTGCCGGGTCGGAAGCTTTCTTT
D gene: TRBD2; V gene: TRBV7-3; clone size: -; J gene: TRBJ2-3; CDR3 protein: CASSPTSGSPTDTQYF; CDR3 DNA: TGTGCCAGCAGCCCAACTAGCGGGAGTCCCACAGATACGCAGTATTTT
D gene: TRBD1; V gene: TRBV6-5; clone size: -; J gene: TRBJ2-4; CDR3 protein: CATGQGATKNIQYF; CDR3 DNA: TGTGCCACCGGACAGGGGGCAACCAAAAACATTCAGTACTTC
D gene: TRBD1; V gene: TRBV14; clone size: -; J gene: TRBJ1-3; CDR3 protein: CASSRQDRGHGNTIYF; CDR3 DNA: TGTGCCAGCAGCCGGCAAGACAGGGGGCATGGAAACACCATATATTTT
D gene: -; V gene: TRBV7-9; clone size: -; J gene: TRBJ2-6; CDR3 protein: CASPWGSGANVLTF; CDR3 DNA: TGTGCCAGCCCCTGGGGCTCTGGGGCCAACGTCCTGACTTTC
D gene: -; V gene: TRBV11-3; clone size: -; J gene: TRBJ2-5; CDR3 protein: CASSLRVYQETQYF; CDR3 DNA: TGTGCCAGCAGCCTGAGGGTGTACCAAGAGACCCAGTACTTC
D gene: -; V gene: TRBV5-8; clone size: -; J gene: TRBJ1-5; CDR3 protein: CASSFGVEPVYQPQHF; CDR3 DNA: TGTGCCAGCAGCTTTGGTGTTGAGCCGGTATATCAGCCCCAGCATTTT
D gene: -; V gene: TRBV30; clone size: -; J gene: TRBJ2-5; CDR3 protein: CAWSVLRESEETQYF; CDR3 DNA: TGTGCCTGGAGTGTCTTACGGGAGTCGGAGGAGACCCAGTACTTC
D gene: TRBD2; V gene: TRBV27; clone size: -; J gene: TRBJ2-1; CDR3 protein: CASSPDCSGRQLSYNEQFF; CDR3 DNA: TGTGCCAGCAGCCCAGACTGTAGCGGGCGTCAACTCTCCTACAATGAGCAGTTCTTC
D gene: -; V gene: TRBV28; clone size: -; J gene: TRBJ2-7; CDR3 protein: CASSFSSRRNSYEQYF; CDR3 DNA: TGTGCCAGCAGTTTTAGTTCGCGGCGAAACTCCTACGAGCAGTACTTC
D gene: -; V gene: TRBV2; clone size: -; J gene: TRBJ1-4; CDR3 protein: CASSPGVGEKLFF; CDR3 DNA: TGTGCCAGCAGTCCAGGGGTAGGAGAAAAACTGTTTTTT
D gene: TRBD1; V gene: TRBV30; clone size: -; J gene: TRBJ2-3; CDR3 protein: CAWSSGTGSFEDTQYF; CDR3 DNA: TGTGCCTGGAGTTCCGGGACAGGGTCCTTCGAGGATACGCAGTATTTT
D gene: -; V gene: TRBV7-2; clone size: -; J gene: TRBJ2-7; CDR3 protein: CASSLQYGVGEQYF; CDR3 DNA: TGTGCCAGCAGCTTACAGTACGGAGTCGGCGAGCAGTACTTC
D gene: -; V gene: TRBV11-2; clone size: -; J gene: TRBJ1-1; CDR3 protein: CASSLEGVGAFF; CDR3 DNA: TGTGCCAGCAGCTTAGAAGGGGTTGGAGCTTTCTTT
D gene: -; V gene: TRBV4-3; clone size: -; J gene: TRBJ2-3; CDR3 protein: CASSQDRGLRGDTQYF; CDR3 DNA: TGCGCCAGCAGCCAAGATCGAGGGCTCCGAGGGGATACGCAGTATTTT
D gene: TRBD2; V gene: TRBV13; clone size: -; J gene: TRBJ2-7; CDR3 protein: CASSLLAGGTYEQYF; CDR3 DNA: TGTGCCAGCAGCTTGCTAGCGGGAGGGACCTACGAGCAGTACTTC
D gene: TRBD1; V gene: TRBV6-4; clone size: -; J gene: TRBJ1-3; CDR3 protein: CATITGGSGNTIYF; CDR3 DNA: TGTGCCACGATTACAGGGGGATCTGGAAACACCATATATTTT
D gene: TRBD2; V gene: TRBV27; clone size: -; J gene: TRBJ2-5; CDR3 protein: CASSFSGRETQYF; CDR3 DNA: TGTGCCAGCAGTTTCAGCGGGAGAGAGACCCAGTACTTC
D gene: TRBD1; V gene: TRBV9; clone size: few; J gene: TRBJ2-7; CDR3 protein: CASSVGPRDRGKDEQYF; CDR3 DNA: TGTGCCAGCAGCGTAGGTCCCCGGGACAGGGGGAAGGACGAGCAGTACTTC
D gene: -; V gene: TRBV27; clone size: -; J gene: TRBJ2-7; CDR3 protein: CASRDPATKEQYF; CDR3 DNA: TGTGCCAGCCGAGATCCAGCGACTAAGGAGCAGTACTTC
D gene: TRBD2; V gene: TRBV11-3; clone size: -; J gene: TRBJ2-7; CDR3 protein: CASSPTSGRADAEQYF; CDR3 DNA: TGTGCCAGCAGCCCTACTAGCGGGAGGGCCGATGCCGAGCAGTACTTC
D gene: TRBD1; V gene: TRBV28; clone size: -; J gene: TRBJ1-2; CDR3 protein: CASSRTQGAGGYTF; CDR3 DNA: TGTGCCAGCAGCCGGACACAGGGGGCGGGTGGCTACACCTTC
D gene: TRBD1; V gene: TRBV5-4; clone size: -; J gene: TRBJ2-7; CDR3 protein: CASRPNRGQTYEQYF; CDR3 DNA: TGTGCCAGCAGACCAAACAGGGGGCAGACCTACGAGCAGTACTTC
D gene: -; V gene: TRBV28; clone size: -; J gene: TRBJ1-4; CDR3 protein: CASSLTPGKLFF; CDR3 DNA: TGTGCCAGCAGTTTGACCCCCGGAAAACTGTTTTTT
D gene: TRBD2; V gene: TRBV18; clone size: -; J gene: TRBJ2-1; CDR3 protein: CASRAAGGGEQFF; CDR3 DNA: TGTGCCAGCCGGGCCGCGGGCGGGGGTGAGCAGTTCTTC
D gene: TRBD1; V gene: TRBV27; clone size: -; J gene: TRBJ2-1; CDR3 protein: CASSLEGKDRPNEQFF; CDR3 DNA: TGTGCCAGCAGTTTAGAAGGGAAGGACAGGCCCAATGAGCAGTTCTTC
D gene: -; V gene: TRBV27; clone size: once; J gene: TRBJ2-5; CDR3 protein: CASRAQDSMETQYF; CDR3 DNA: TGTGCCAGCAGGGCCCAGGACAGCATGGAGACCCAGTACTTC
D gene: -; V gene: TRBV27; clone size: -; J gene: TRBJ2-1; CDR3 protein: CASSSQKFSSYNEQFF; CDR3 DNA: TGTGCCAGCAGCTCCCAAAAATTCAGCTCCTACAATGAGCAGTTCTTC
D gene: TRBD1; V gene: TRBV13; clone size: -; J gene: TRBJ2-4; CDR3 protein: CASSQTGGAAKNIQYF; CDR3 DNA: TGTGCCAGCAGTCAAACAGGGGGCGCAGCCAAAAACATTCAGTACTTC
D gene: -; V gene: TRBV20-1; clone size: -; J gene: TRBJ2-5; CDR3 protein: CSGWRRETQYF; CDR3 DNA: TGCAGTGGGTGGAGAAGGGAGACCCAGTACTTC
D gene: -; V gene: TRBV2; clone size: -; J gene: TRBJ2-7; CDR3 protein: CASSDRLTHSEQYF; CDR3 DNA: TGTGCCAGCAGTGATCGGCTGACCCACTCCGAGCAGTACTTC
D gene: TRBD1; V gene: TRBV30; clone size: -; J gene: TRBJ2-7; CDR3 protein: CGAGTGGYEQYF; CDR3 DNA: TGTGGAGCCGGGACAGGGGGCTACGAGCAGTACTTC
D gene: -; V gene: TRBV7-2; clone size: once; J gene: TRBJ2-3; CDR3 protein: CASSFPQASTSTDTQYF; CDR3 DNA: TGTGCCAGCAGCTTCCCCCAGGCTAGCACGAGCACAGATACGCAGTATTTT
D gene: TRBD2; V gene: TRBV27; clone size: once; J gene: TRBJ2-1; CDR3 protein: CASTERDSRGGKFF; CDR3 DNA: TGTGCCAGCACAGAGCGGGATAGTAGAGGAGGGAAGTTCTTC
D gene: TRBD1; V gene: TRBV19; clone size: -; J gene: TRBJ1-2; CDR3 protein: CASSTHPTGTNYGYTF; CDR3 DNA: TGTGCCAGTAGTACCCACCCGACAGGGACTAACTATGGCTACACCTTC
D gene: -; V gene: TRBV7-9; clone size: -; J gene: TRBJ2-5; CDR3 protein: CAAGTGETQYF; CDR3 DNA: TGTGCAGCGGGCACGGGGGAGACCCAGTACTTC
D gene: -; V gene: TRBV23-1; clone size: -; J gene: TRBJ2-2; CDR3 protein: CASSQGGRAGELFF; CDR3 DNA: TGCGCCAGCAGTCAAGGTGGCAGGGCCGGGGAGCTGTTTTTT
D gene: -; V gene: TRBV27; clone size: -; J gene: TRBJ2-5; CDR3 protein: CASSLGKETQYF; CDR3 DNA: TGTGCCAGCAGTTTGGGTAAAGAGACCCAGTACTTC
D gene: -; V gene: TRBV6-5; clone size: -; J gene: TRBJ2-6; CDR3 protein: CASSWTGANVLTF; CDR3 DNA: TGTGCCAGCAGTTGGACTGGGGCCAACGTCCTGACTTTC
D gene: -; V gene: TRBV5-1; clone size: -; J gene: TRBJ2-5; CDR3 protein: CASSWSGVWETQYF; CDR3 DNA: TGCGCCAGCAGCTGGTCAGGGGTGTGGGAGACCCAGTACTTC
D gene: -; V gene: TRBV19; clone size: -; J gene: TRBJ2-2; CDR3 protein: CASSGRTAEPNTGELFF; CDR3 DNA: TGTGCCAGTAGTGGCAGGACGGCGGAGCCGAACACCGGGGAGCTGTTTTTT
D gene: -; V gene: TRBV29-1; clone size: -; J gene: TRBJ2-7; CDR3 protein: CSVEGQAGGSEQYF; CDR3 DNA: TGCAGCGTTGAAGGGCAGGCCGGGGGTTCCGAGCAGTACTTC
D gene: -; V gene: TRBV6-4; clone size: -; J gene: TRBJ2-7; CDR3 protein: CASSDTRDLSYEQYF; CDR3 DNA: TGTGCCAGCAGTGACACCCGGGACCTATCCTACGAGCAGTACTTC
D gene: -; V gene: TRBV28; clone size: -; J gene: TRBJ1-5; CDR3 protein: CASSFDPEGPPPPSNQPQHF; CDR3 DNA: TGTGCCAGCAGTTTTGACCCGGAGGGGCCGCCCCCCCCGAGCAATCAGCCCCAGCATTTT
D gene: TRBD1; V gene: TRBV10-3; clone size: -; J gene: TRBJ1-3; CDR3 protein: CAIGDRERSGNTIYF; CDR3 DNA: TGTGCCATAGGAGACAGGGAGCGCTCTGGAAACACCATATATTTT
D gene: TRBD2; V gene: TRBV6-6; clone size: -; J gene: TRBJ2-3; CDR3 protein: CASRRTSGTSTDTQYF; CDR3 DNA: TGTGCCAGCAGGCGTACTAGCGGCACTAGCACAGATACGCAGTATTTT
D gene: -; V gene: TRBV7-3; clone size: -; J gene: TRBJ2-5; CDR3 protein: CASSFYGKGVKQGLTQETQYF; CDR3 DNA: TGTGCCAGCAGCTTCTACGGGAAGGGGGTCAAGCAGGGACTAACCCAAGAGACCCAGTACTTC
D gene: -; V gene: TRBV2; clone size: -; J gene: TRBJ2-7; CDR3 protein: CASRLRSLVSLQYEQYF; CDR3 DNA: TGTGCCAGCAGACTGAGGTCCCTCGTTAGCCTGCAATACGAGCAGTACTTC